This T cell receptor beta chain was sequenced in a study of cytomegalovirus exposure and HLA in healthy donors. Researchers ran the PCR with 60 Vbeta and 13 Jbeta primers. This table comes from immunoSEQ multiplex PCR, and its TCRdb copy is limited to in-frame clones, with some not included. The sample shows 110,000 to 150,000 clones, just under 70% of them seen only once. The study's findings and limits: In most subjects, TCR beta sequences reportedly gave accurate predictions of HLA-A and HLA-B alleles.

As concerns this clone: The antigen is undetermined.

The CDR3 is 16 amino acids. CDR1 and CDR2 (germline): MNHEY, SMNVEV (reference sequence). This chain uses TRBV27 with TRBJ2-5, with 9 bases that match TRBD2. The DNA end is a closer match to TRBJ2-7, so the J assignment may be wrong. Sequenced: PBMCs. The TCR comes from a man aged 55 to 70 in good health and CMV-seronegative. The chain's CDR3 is CASSLYSSGESYEQYF. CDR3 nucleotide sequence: TGTGCCAGCAGTTTATATTCTAGCGGGGAGTCCTACGAGCAGTACTTC.